A single sample is the source of the 7 T cell receptor beta chains below, sequenced in a study of cytomegalovirus exposure and HLA in healthy donors. A multiplex PCR was run with 60 Vbeta primers and 13 Jbeta primers. Libraries were prepared by immunoSEQ multiplex PCR; TCRdb keeps only in-frame clonotypes and omits some of them. This table lists almost 40,000 clones. The sequenced sample consisted of PBMCs. These receptors were taken from a woman aged 25 to 39 in good health and CMV-seropositive.

Of note for this clone: Germline is not matched at one junction end, which may reflect a read error. This chain uses TRBV20-1 with TRBJ2-7, with 9 bases lining up with TRBD1. CDR1 and CDR2 (germline): DFQATT, SNEGSKA (reference sequence). The CDR3 spans 11 residues. The CDR3 reads CSARGGDRDAF. The CDR3 DNA reads as TGCAGTGCTAGGGGGGGGGACAGGGACGCCTTC.

The V gene is TRBV9, the J gene TRBJ1-1, with TRBD1 matching 10 bases. The ends lost 4 bases at V and 7 bases at J; junction bases unmatched: 10. This CDR3 is built from 15 residues. From germline, CDR1 is SGDLS and CDR2 YYNGEE. The CDR3 sequence is CASSPGTGDRGEAFF. The CDR3 DNA sequence: TGTGCCAGCAGCCCTGGGACAGGGGATCGGGGTGAAGCTTTCTTT.

In regard to this clone: Other DNA sequences in the sample encode the same CDR3. The rearrangement links TRBV18 to TRBJ2-3, with 7 bases fitting TRBD1. CDR1 and CDR2 from the germline V gene are KGHSH and LQKENI. The V and J ends lost 3 bases and 0 bases, in that order; junction bases with no gene match: 3. This CDR3 has 15 residues. The CDR3 DNA sequence: TGTGCCAGCTCACCTAGACAGGGAAGCACAGATACGCAGTATTTT. Translating it yields CASSPRQGSTDTQYF.

The genes are TRBV11-2 and TRBJ1-2, with D uncertain. V shed 1 base and J shed 4 bases, with 7 bases lying between them. CDR3 length: 13 amino acids. Looked up from germline, CDR1 is SGHAT and CDR2 is FQNNGV. CDR3 in DNA: TGTGCCAGCAGCTTAGGCGCGGGCTATGGCTACACCTTC. It translates to CASSLGAGYGYTF. The full variable domain, with the rest looked up from reference TRBV11-2 and TRBJ1-2, is EAGVAQSPRYKIIEKRQSVAFWCNPISGHATLYWYQQILGQGPKLLIQFQNNGVVDDSQLPKDRFSAERLKGVDSTLKIQPAKLEDSAVYLCASSLGAGYGYTFGSGTRLTVV.

The chain links TRBV19 to TRBJ2-1, with 8 bases matching TRBD2. In germline, CDR1 is LNHDA, CDR2 SQIVND (reference sequence). V was pared by 3 bases and J by 6 bases, with 4 bases of the junction left unmatched. The CDR3 spans 14 residues. Here the CDR3 reads CASSIGGGRNEQFF. CDR3 DNA: TGTGCCAGTAGTATCGGGGGGGGGCGCAATGAGCAGTTCTTC.

The J gene is TRBJ1-6, the V gene TRBV7-2, with a tentative D call TRBD1 (6 bases). This CDR3 is built from 14 residues. The germline V gene encodes CDR1 SGHTA and CDR2 FQGNSA. V gave up 3 bases and J gave up 5 bases, with 8 bases separating them. The CDR3 protein is CASSFAGDNSPLHF. In nucleotides, the CDR3 is TGTGCCAGCAGCTTTGCAGGGGATAATTCACCCCTCCACTTT.

Judged by frequency, this clone is medium-sized (0.01 to 0.1%). The chain links TRBV7-9 to TRBJ2-1, with TRBD2 matching 10 bases. The germline gives CDR1 SEHNR, CDR2 FQNEAQ (reference sequence). Germline trimming cut 5 bases from V and 8 bases from J; bases unmatched to any gene: 6. The CDR3 contains 14 residues. CDR3 loop: CASSLSGGIDEQFF. CDR3 bases: TGTGCCAGCAGCCTTAGCGGGGGGATCGATGAGCAGTTCTTC.